A selection of T cell receptor beta chains follows, all from one sample in a study of cytomegalovirus exposure and HLA in healthy donors. TCRdb's copy holds only in-frame clones and misses some; the assay was immunoSEQ multiplex PCR. Of some 190,000 clones detected, about 84% appear once; the ten largest clones hold about 1.6%. The sequencing sample was made of PBMCs. The receptors stem from a woman under 30 in good health and CMV-seronegative. Each CDR3 is given with its conserved first and last residue. D genes are given only for firm matches. Clone size, where shown, is once, few, many, or a class for clones that have expanded.

j_call v_call d_call clone_size cdr3_aa cdr3_nt
TRBJ1-1 TRBV6-1 TRBD1 once CASSETGVGTEAFF TGTGCCAGCAGTGAAACAGGGGTGGGCACTGAAGCTTTCTTT
TRBJ2-7 TRBV5-1 NA NA CASSPGGEQYF TGCGCCAGCAGCCCCGGGGGCGAGCAGTACTTC
TRBJ1-1 TRBV5-5 TRBD1 NA CASSLDRGAEAFF TGTGCCAGCAGCCTAGACAGGGGCGCTGAAGCTTTCTTT
TRBJ2-7 TRBV7-9 NA NA CASSPSHEQYF TGTGCCAGCAGCCCCAGTCACGAGCAGTACTTC
TRBJ2-7 TRBV2 NA NA CASTATFLDGEQYF TGTGCCAGCACTGCGACATTCCTCGATGGCGAGCAGTACTTC
TRBJ1-3 TRBV30 TRBD1 NA CAWSPGTASSGNTIYF TGTGCCTGGAGCCCCGGGACAGCTAGCTCTGGAAACACCATATATTTT
TRBJ1-1 TRBV10-3 NA NA CAISVEEAGTEAFF TGTGCCATCAGTGTGGAGGAGGCGGGAACTGAAGCTTTCTTT
TRBJ2-3 TRBV7-9 TRBD2 NA CASSPFLAGATDTQYF TGTGCCAGCAGCCCATTTCTAGCGGGGGCCACAGATACGCAGTATTTT
TRBJ1-2 TRBV10-1 NA NA CASSDTENYGYTF TGCGCCAGCAGTGATACAGAGAACTATGGCTACACCTTC
TRBJ2-7 TRBV10-3 TRBD1 NA CAISESDRGRQYF TGTGCCATCAGTGAGTCCGACAGGGGGAGGCAGTACTTC
TRBJ1-5 TRBV30 NA NA CAWSRGRGNFLGDNQPQHF TGTGCCTGGAGTAGGGGAAGGGGAAATTTCCTTGGGGACAATCAGCCCCAGCATTTT
TRBJ2-3 TRBV2 TRBD2 NA CASSDDIAGGTDTQYF TGTGCCAGCAGCGACGATATAGCGGGGGGGACAGATACGCAGTATTTT
TRBJ1-1 TRBV11-3 TRBD1 NA CASSCRDSEKLMNTEAFF TGTGCCAGCAGCTGCCGGGACAGCGAGAAACTCATGAACACTGAAGCTTTCTTT
TRBJ1-4 TRBV27 NA NA CASSKMGGTNEKLFF TGTGCCAGCAGCAAGATGGGGGGAACTAATGAAAAACTGTTTTTT
TRBJ1-4 TRBV14 TRBD1 NA CASSLDRDARFGEKLFF TGTGCCAGCAGCTTGGACAGGGATGCTAGGTTCGGCGAAAAACTGTTTTTT
TRBJ1-6 TRBV7-9 NA NA CASSLLRVFDSPLHF TGTGCCAGCAGCTTATTACGGGTGTTTGATTCACCCCTCCACTTT
TRBJ1-5 TRBV18 NA NA CASSPTGSGNSNQPQHF TGTGCCAGCTCACCAACGGGGTCGGGGAATAGCAATCAGCCCCAGCATTTT
TRBJ1-2 TRBV10-3 NA few CAISESWHSGYTF TGTGCCATCAGTGAGTCTTGGCATAGCGGCTACACCTTC
TRBJ1-2 TRBV7-9 NA NA CASSSRGKLPYGYTF TGTGCCAGCAGCTCCCGGGGTAAACTTCCCTATGGCTACACCTTC